This T cell receptor beta chain is from a study of response to subunit inactivated influenza vaccine. Many counts were recorded for this clonotype. CDR3 size: 12 residues. V was pared by 5 bases and J by 12 bases, with 17 bases between. The germline gives CDR1 MNHNY, CDR2 SVGAGI (reference sequence). From the RT-PCR reads, TCRdb called clonotypes with MiXCR, one entry per CDR3 protein. The sample has 800,000 to 1,000,000 distinct CDR3 sequences, about 20% seen once. This specimen was PBMCs from blood, taken 4 to 6 days after vaccination. V gene TRBV6-6 combines with J gene TRBJ2-7, with D perhaps TRBD1 (5 bases). This sequence was found in a man aged 50 to 59 who received an inactivated influenza vaccine. CDR3 nucleotides: TGTGCCAGCAGTGACCGAAGGGGCTCGGGGTACTTC. Protein: CASSDRRGSGYF.